A single sample is the source of the 8 T cell receptor beta chains below, sequenced in a study of long-term antiretroviral therapy in people with HIV (dated by TCRdb to 2022 to 2024). Sequencing of the TRB variable region was done with the immunoSEQ hsTCRB v3.0 assay at survey level resolution. Entries here come from immuneACCESS through TCRdb and include only in-frame sequences with V and J called. Some clones fail to appear in such tables; in the studies checked, an unresolved V gene covers under half of the shortfall, and the cause of the remainder is unknown. For this sample the table gives about 28,000 clones, of which roughly nine tenths were detected only once. The ten most abundant clones make up roughly 1% of the sample. Sequencing used unsorted PBMCs, obtained 2 years after starting antiretroviral therapy. The receptors shown here come from a man over 45 with HIV.

The V gene is TRBV5-1, the J gene TRBJ1-1, with D tentatively TRBD1 (6 bases). The CDR3 totals 12 residues. Trimming cost V 4 bases and J 6 bases, with 10 bases left between them. Germline values: CDR1 SGHRS, CDR2 YFSETQ. In DNA form, the CDR3 reads TGCGCCAGCAGCCGGGACAATTCTGAAGCTTTCTTT. Residues: CASSRDNSEAFF.

The genes are TRBV5-1 and TRBJ1-1, with D hard to call. This CDR3 contains 14 residues. Germline V CDR1 and CDR2: SGHRS, YFSETQ. The V end lost 4 bases, the J end lost 0 bases, and 10 bases lay between the germline ends. The CDR3 is CASSKDTVNTEAFF. CDR3 coding DNA: TGCGCCAGCAGCAAAGACACCGTGAACACTGAAGCTTTCTTT.

CDR3 amino acids: CASSLTWAGGRNNEQFF. In nucleotides, the CDR3 is TGTGCCAGCAGCTTAACCTGGGCGGGGGGGCGGAACAATGAGCAGTTCTTC. The J gene is TRBJ2-1, the V gene TRBV7-9; TRBD2 matches 9 bases. The CDR3 sequence is 17 residues long. Trimming at V came to 2 bases and at J to 5 bases, leaving 10 bases not matched to a gene. Germline values: CDR1 SEHNR, CDR2 FQNEAQ (reference sequence).

CDR3 protein: CASRSTRTGSSEAFF. The CDR3 DNA reads TGTGCCAGTAGGTCGACTCGGACAGGGAGTTCAGAAGCTTTCTTT. The chain carries TRBV19 and TRBJ1-1; 8 bases agree with TRBD1. CDR1 is LNHDA and CDR2 is SQIVND in the germline V gene (reference sequence). This CDR3 has 15 amino acids. The V segment lost 6 bases and the J segment 8 bases; nucleotides outside the gene matches: 14.

V and J are TRBV6-4 and TRBJ2-2; 10 bases align to TRBD1. The ends lost 5 bases at V and 4 bases at J; junction bases unmatched: 7. The CDR3 has 16 residues. The germline V gene has CDR1 MRHNA and CDR2 SNTAGT. CDR3 in DNA: TGTGCCAGCAGTCCCAGGGACAGGGGAGGCACCGGGGAGCTGTTTTTT. As protein: CASSPRDRGGTGELFF.

The chain links TRBV7-2 to TRBJ2-7; 11 nucleotides line up with TRBD2. Germline V gene sequence: CDR1 SGHTA, CDR2 FQGNSA. V lost 4 bases and J lost 2; bases outside the gene matches: 7. The CDR3 is made up of 16 amino acids. CDR3 region: CASSSRTSGLTYEQYF. In nucleotides, the CDR3 is TGTGCCAGCAGCTCTCGGACTAGCGGGCTTACCTACGAGCAGTACTTC.

The chain has TRBV2 and TRBJ1-4, with TRBD1 matching over 7 bases. Looked up from germline, CDR1 is SNHLY and CDR2 is FYNNEI. J was trimmed by 0 bases and V by 4 bases; bases with no gene match: 2. CDR3 length: 15 amino acids. This chain's CDR3 is CASSGQGATNEKLFF. The CDR3 nucleotides read TGTGCCAGCAGTGGACAGGGCGCAACTAATGAAAAACTGTTTTTT. Supplemented by reference TRBV2 and TRBJ1-4, the full variable domain reads EPEVTQTPSHQVTQMGQEVILRCVPISNHLYFYWYRQILGQKVEFLVSFYNNEISEKSEIFDDQFSVERPDGSNFTLKIRSTKLEDSAMYFCASSGQGATNEKLFFGSGTQLSVL.

The CDR3 region has the DNA TGTGCCAGTAGCCTACAGCGGAACACTGAAGCTTTCTTT. Protein sequence: CASSLQRNTEAFF. This chain uses TRBV19 with TRBJ1-1; unclear D gene. This CDR3 has 13 residues. In germline, CDR1 is LNHDA, CDR2 SQIVND (reference sequence). V was shortened by 6 bases and J by 1 base, with 9 bases between the two germline ends.